Included here is one T cell receptor beta chain sequence, with context. For TCRbeta, the library was prepared with unique molecular identifiers. TCRdb re-called the PCR reads through MiXCR, storing one row per CDR3 protein. The sample includes approximately 400,000 distinct CDR3 sequences, roughly 10% of them seen just once. This specimen comes from a study of T-cell reconstitution after alpha-beta-depleted transplantation in children. Trimming took off 6 bases at V and 0 bases at J, with 14 bases between the two ends. The CDR3 runs to 15 residues. The germline V gene has CDR1 SNHLY and CDR2 FYNNEI. The source is a human donor who donated a stem cell graft to a child with acute myeloid leukemia. The input for sequencing was PBMCs from the stem cell graft donor, taken from the stem cell graft. The chain employs TRBV2 and TRBJ1-2; D possibly corresponds to TRBD1 (5 bases). CDR3 nucleotide sequence: TGTGCCAGCAGCCTGGGCAGGGCAACTAACTATGGCTACACCTTC. This translates into CASSLGRATNYGYTF.